The rows below give T cell receptor beta chains drawn from one sample of a study of blood T cell repertoires in COVID-19. Clones were sequenced by immunoSEQ multiplex PCR, and TCRdb holds only the in-frame ones, with some missing. The top ten hold over 14% of the sample, which has some 250,000 clones, 82% seen once. Specimen: PBMCs or T cells enriched from blood (not recorded which). The source is a man aged 40-55 years who had recovered from COVID-19. Both conserved end residues are part of each CDR3. The order of the fields is V gene, J gene, D gene, clone size, CDR3 length, CDR3 protein, CDR3 DNA. The D gene is left open where the match is weak. The listing skips clone size in some rows; elsewhere it reads once, few, many or a size class.

V gene: TRBV15
J gene: TRBJ1-1
D gene: .
clone size: .
CDR3 length: 13
CDR3 protein: CATSSGTVREAFF
CDR3 DNA: TGTGCCACCAGCAGCGGGACTGTCCGAGAAGCTTTCTTT

V gene: TRBV6-5
J gene: TRBJ1-1
D gene: .
clone size: .
CDR3 length: 14
CDR3 protein: CASSYRGLGTEAFF
CDR3 DNA: TGTGCCAGCAGTTACAGGGGTTTAGGGACTGAAGCTTTCTTT

V gene: TRBV7-3
J gene: TRBJ1-1
D gene: .
clone size: .
CDR3 length: 13
CDR3 protein: CASSIGENTEAFF
CDR3 DNA: TGTGCCAGCAGTATCGGGGAGAACACTGAAGCTTTCTTT

V gene: TRBV2
J gene: TRBJ2-3
D gene: .
clone size: .
CDR3 length: 14
CDR3 protein: CASKTQGRTDTQYF
CDR3 DNA: TGTGCCAGCAAGACACAGGGTAGGACAGATACGCAGTATTTT

V gene: TRBV7-3
J gene: TRBJ1-1
D gene: TRBD1
clone size: .
CDR3 length: 14
CDR3 protein: CASSPTGTGTEAFF
CDR3 DNA: TGTGCCAGCAGCCCGACAGGGACCGGCACTGAAGCTTTCTTT

V gene: TRBV29-1
J gene: TRBJ2-3
D gene: TRBD2
clone size: .
CDR3 length: 14
CDR3 protein: CSAHAGVRTDTQYF
CDR3 DNA: TGCAGCGCTCACGCGGGAGTTCGTACAGATACGCAGTATTTT

V gene: TRBV2
J gene: TRBJ2-7
D gene: .
clone size: .
CDR3 length: 16
CDR3 protein: CASSDRLVRLGYEQYF
CDR3 DNA: TGTGCCAGCAGTGACCGACTAGTAAGGTTGGGATACGAGCAGTACTTC

V gene: TRBV9
J gene: TRBJ2-7
D gene: TRBD1
clone size: .
CDR3 length: 15
CDR3 protein: CASSDRVDRAGEQYF
CDR3 DNA: TGTGCCAGCAGCGATCGGGTGGACAGGGCCGGCGAGCAGTACTTC

V gene: TRBV29-1
J gene: TRBJ2-7
D gene: TRBD2
clone size: .
CDR3 length: 15
CDR3 protein: CSAKERGGELREQYF
CDR3 DNA: TGCAGCGCCAAGGAGCGGGGGGGCGAATTGCGGGAGCAGTACTTC

V gene: TRBV10-3
J gene: TRBJ1-5
D gene: .
clone size: few
CDR3 length: 16
CDR3 protein: CAISERPPGSNQPQHF
CDR3 DNA: TGTGCCATCAGTGAGAGACCCCCAGGTAGCAATCAGCCCCAGCATTTT

V gene: TRBV5-1
J gene: TRBJ2-1
D gene: TRBD1
clone size: .
CDR3 length: 16
CDR3 protein: CASSLGTGGFGNEQFF
CDR3 DNA: TGCGCCAGCAGCTTAGGGACAGGGGGTTTTGGCAATGAGCAGTTCTTC

V gene: TRBV27
J gene: TRBJ2-5
D gene: .
clone size: .
CDR3 length: 17
CDR3 protein: CASSLHPPGGGEETQYF
CDR3 DNA: TGTGCCAGCAGTTTACATCCCCCCGGTGGTGGAGAGGAGACCCAGTACTTC

V gene: TRBV2
J gene: TRBJ1-2
D gene: .
clone size: .
CDR3 length: 12
CDR3 protein: CASQTAPDGYTF
CDR3 DNA: TGTGCCAGCCAGACAGCCCCCGACGGCTACACCTTC

V gene: TRBV5-4
J gene: TRBJ2-7
D gene: TRBD2
clone size: .
CDR3 length: 15
CDR3 protein: CASSASGGGTYEQYF
CDR3 DNA: TGTGCCAGCAGCGCGTCTGGGGGGGGGACCTACGAGCAGTACTTC

V gene: TRBV5-4
J gene: TRBJ1-6
D gene: TRBD1
clone size: .
CDR3 length: 16
CDR3 protein: CASSRDRERPNSPLHF
CDR3 DNA: TGTGCCAGCAGCCGGGACAGGGAGAGGCCGAATTCACCCCTCCACTTT

V gene: TRBV28
J gene: TRBJ1-1
D gene: .
clone size: .
CDR3 length: 12
CDR3 protein: CASSLERRRRFF
CDR3 DNA: TGTGCCAGCAGTTTAGAGAGGCGTCGGAGGTTCTTT

V gene: TRBV6-2/TRBV6-3
J gene: TRBJ1-1
D gene: .
clone size: .
CDR3 length: 13
CDR3 protein: CASSFAGGTEAFF
CDR3 DNA: TGTGCCAGCAGTTTCGCGGGGGGGACTGAAGCTTTCTTT

V gene: TRBV27
J gene: TRBJ1-2
D gene: .
clone size: few
CDR3 length: 13
CDR3 protein: CASSFRGGYGYTF
CDR3 DNA: TGTGCCAGCAGTTTCCGGGGAGGCTATGGCTACACCTTC

V gene: TRBV12-3/TRBV12-4
J gene: TRBJ1-2
D gene: .
clone size: once
CDR3 length: 13
CDR3 protein: CASSLGTDYGYTF
CDR3 DNA: TGTGCCAGCAGTTTGGGCACAGACTATGGCTACACCTTC

V gene: TRBV7-2
J gene: TRBJ2-1
D gene: TRBD2
clone size: .
CDR3 length: 14
CDR3 protein: CASRQGGGGDEQFF
CDR3 DNA: TGTGCCAGCAGGCAGGGCGGGGGGGGCGATGAGCAGTTCTTC

V gene: TRBV5-1
J gene: TRBJ2-3
D gene: .
clone size: .
CDR3 length: 14
CDR3 protein: CASSSPRGADTQYF
CDR3 DNA: TGCGCCAGCAGCTCACCTAGGGGCGCAGATACGCAGTATTTT

V gene: TRBV3-1/TRBV3-2
J gene: TRBJ2-3
D gene: TRBD2
clone size: .
CDR3 length: 17
CDR3 protein: CASSQWGTSVSTDTQYF
CDR3 DNA: TGTGCCAGCAGCCAATGGGGGACTAGCGTAAGCACAGATACGCAGTATTTT

V gene: TRBV27
J gene: TRBJ2-1
D gene: .
clone size: few
CDR3 length: 14
CDR3 protein: CASSLGAAFDEQFF
CDR3 DNA: TGTGCCAGCAGTTTAGGAGCAGCTTTCGATGAGCAGTTCTTC

V gene: TRBV5-1
J gene: TRBJ1-2
D gene: TRBD1
clone size: .
CDR3 length: 14
CDR3 protein: CASSLADRVGGYTF
CDR3 DNA: TGCGCCAGCAGCTTGGCCGACAGGGTAGGGGGCTACACCTTC

V gene: TRBV19
J gene: TRBJ2-5
D gene: TRBD2
clone size: .
CDR3 length: 13
CDR3 protein: CATTSGGLETQYF
CDR3 DNA: TGTGCCACGACTAGCGGGGGGCTGGAGACCCAGTACTTC

V gene: TRBV28
J gene: TRBJ2-3
D gene: TRBD2
clone size: .
CDR3 length: 16
CDR3 protein: CASSLGLAEMADTQYF
CDR3 DNA: TGTGCCAGCAGTTTGGGACTAGCGGAGATGGCGGATACGCAGTATTTT

V gene: TRBV28
J gene: TRBJ2-1
D gene: TRBD2
clone size: .
CDR3 length: 15
CDR3 protein: CASSPGLAGANEQFF
CDR3 DNA: TGTGCCAGCAGCCCGGGACTAGCGGGAGCCAATGAGCAGTTCTTC

V gene: TRBV6-5
J gene: TRBJ1-5
D gene: .
clone size: .
CDR3 length: 10
CDR3 protein: CASGGQPQHF
CDR3 DNA: TGTGCCAGCGGCGGTCAGCCCCAGCATTTT

V gene: TRBV5-4
J gene: TRBJ2-1
D gene: TRBD1
clone size: .
CDR3 length: 15
CDR3 protein: CASSAGTGPQHEQFF
CDR3 DNA: TGTGCCAGCAGCGCTGGGACAGGGCCCCAACATGAGCAGTTCTTC

V gene: TRBV28
J gene: TRBJ1-3
D gene: .
clone size: once
CDR3 length: 14
CDR3 protein: CASNSGGSGNTIYF
CDR3 DNA: TGTGCCAGTAACTCCGGAGGTTCCGGAAACACCATATATTTT

V gene: TRBV25-1
J gene: TRBJ1-2
D gene: .
clone size: .
CDR3 length: 13
CDR3 protein: CASSVQGSNGYTF
CDR3 DNA: TGTGCCAGCAGTGTACAGGGTTCAAATGGCTACACCTTC

V gene: TRBV18
J gene: TRBJ1-4
D gene: TRBD1
clone size: .
CDR3 length: 16
CDR3 protein: CASSPPGDRSNEKLFF
CDR3 DNA: TGTGCCAGCTCACCACCCGGGGACAGGTCTAATGAAAAACTGTTTTTT

V gene: TRBV7-3
J gene: TRBJ2-1
D gene: .
clone size: .
CDR3 length: 15
CDR3 protein: CASSSGGGLSNEQFF
CDR3 DNA: TGTGCCAGCAGTTCCGGAGGGGGCCTCTCCAATGAGCAGTTCTTC

V gene: TRBV29-1
J gene: TRBJ2-7
D gene: TRBD2
clone size: .
CDR3 length: 15
CDR3 protein: CSVESGTSGRAEQYF
CDR3 DNA: TGCAGCGTTGAAAGCGGGACTAGCGGGAGGGCCGAGCAGTACTTC

V gene: TRBV28
J gene: TRBJ1-1
D gene: .
clone size: .
CDR3 length: 16
CDR3 protein: CASSSNFPRLSTEAFF
CDR3 DNA: TGTGCCAGCAGTTCGAACTTCCCCCGTTTGAGCACTGAAGCTTTCTTT

V gene: TRBV5-3
J gene: TRBJ2-2
D gene: .
clone size: .
CDR3 length: 14
CDR3 protein: CARSLFRSPGELFF
CDR3 DNA: TGTGCCAGAAGCTTGTTCCGGTCCCCCGGGGAGCTGTTTTTT

V gene: TRBV28
J gene: TRBJ2-1
D gene: TRBD1
clone size: few
CDR3 length: 13
CDR3 protein: CATTGTGGNEQFF
CDR3 DNA: TGTGCCACTACCGGGACAGGGGGCAATGAGCAGTTCTTC

V gene: TRBV5-1
J gene: TRBJ2-5
D gene: TRBD1
clone size: few
CDR3 length: 14
CDR3 protein: CASSPGQGGETQYF
CDR3 DNA: TGCGCCAGCAGCCCGGGACAGGGAGGAGAGACCCAGTACTTC

V gene: TRBV28
J gene: TRBJ1-1
D gene: .
clone size: few
CDR3 length: 12
CDR3 protein: CASSLLRAEAFF
CDR3 DNA: TGTGCCAGCAGTTTACTGAGGGCAGAAGCTTTCTTT

V gene: TRBV30
J gene: TRBJ2-7
D gene: TRBD2
clone size: .
CDR3 length: 11
CDR3 protein: CAWRGEGLQYF
CDR3 DNA: TGTGCTTGGCGAGGGGAGGGCCTACAGTACTTC

V gene: TRBV12-1
J gene: TRBJ2-1
D gene: .
clone size: once
CDR3 length: 15
CDR3 protein: CASSFDFRERNEQFF
CDR3 DNA: TGTGCCAGCAGCTTTGACTTTCGGGAGCGCAATGAGCAGTTCTTC

V gene: TRBV30
J gene: TRBJ1-5
D gene: .
clone size: few
CDR3 length: 13
CDR3 protein: CAWGRGSNQPQHF
CDR3 DNA: TGTGCCTGGGGCCGGGGTAGCAATCAGCCCCAGCATTTT

V gene: TRBV19
J gene: TRBJ1-3
D gene: TRBD1
clone size: .
CDR3 length: 15
CDR3 protein: CASSYDRGSGNTIYF
CDR3 DNA: TGTGCCAGTAGTTACGACAGGGGCTCTGGAAACACCATATATTTT

V gene: TRBV7-2
J gene: TRBJ2-7
D gene: TRBD2
clone size: .
CDR3 length: 16
CDR3 protein: CASSLLIRLAGDEQYF
CDR3 DNA: TGTGCCAGCAGCTTACTGATCAGACTAGCGGGGGACGAGCAGTACTTC

V gene: TRBV30
J gene: TRBJ1-6
D gene: .
clone size: few
CDR3 length: 13
CDR3 protein: CASGDLYNSPLHF
CDR3 DNA: TGTGCCTCCGGGGATCTTTATAATTCACCCCTCCACTTT

V gene: TRBV10-3
J gene: TRBJ1-1
D gene: TRBD1
clone size: .
CDR3 length: 15
CDR3 protein: CAIRGTGGSNTEAFF
CDR3 DNA: TGTGCCATCAGGGGAACAGGGGGGTCTAACACTGAAGCTTTCTTT

V gene: TRBV6-2/TRBV6-3
J gene: TRBJ1-2
D gene: TRBD1
clone size: few
CDR3 length: 15
CDR3 protein: CASSLQGRKGYGYTF
CDR3 DNA: TGTGCCAGCAGCCTACAGGGGAGGAAAGGCTATGGCTACACCTTC

V gene: TRBV28
J gene: TRBJ1-6
D gene: .
clone size: .
CDR3 length: 15
CDR3 protein: CASSLGLRASSPLHF
CDR3 DNA: TGTGCCAGCAGTTTAGGGCTCAGGGCAAGCTCACCCCTCCACTTT

V gene: TRBV30
J gene: TRBJ1-2
D gene: .
clone size: .
CDR3 length: 13
CDR3 protein: CAWSVGGTRDYTF
CDR3 DNA: TGTGCCTGGAGTGTCGGGGGGACGAGAGACTACACCTTC

V gene: TRBV7-8
J gene: TRBJ2-1
D gene: .
clone size: .
CDR3 length: 14
CDR3 protein: CASSLREGGNEQFF
CDR3 DNA: TGTGCCAGCAGCTTGAGGGAGGGGGGCAATGAGCAGTTCTTC

V gene: TRBV3-1/TRBV3-2
J gene: TRBJ1-5
D gene: .
clone size: .
CDR3 length: 17
CDR3 protein: CASSQTPGSLRPQPQHF
CDR3 DNA: TGTGCCAGCAGCCAAACCCCGGGGTCCCTAAGGCCTCAGCCCCAGCATTTT

V gene: TRBV15
J gene: TRBJ1-4
D gene: .
clone size: .
CDR3 length: 15
CDR3 protein: CATSRGGGTNEKLFF
CDR3 DNA: TGTGCCACCAGCAGAGGGGGGGGAACTAATGAAAAACTGTTTTTT

V gene: TRBV7-9
J gene: TRBJ1-4
D gene: .
clone size: .
CDR3 length: 14
CDR3 protein: CASSLRGASEKLFF
CDR3 DNA: TGTGCCAGCAGCCTCCGGGGGGCCTCGGAAAAACTGTTTTTT

V gene: TRBV27
J gene: TRBJ2-6
D gene: .
clone size: .
CDR3 length: 13
CDR3 protein: CASSFLGANVLTF
CDR3 DNA: TGTGCCAGCAGTTTTTTAGGGGCCAACGTCCTGACTTTC

V gene: TRBV7-3
J gene: TRBJ1-1
D gene: TRBD1
clone size: .
CDR3 length: 15
CDR3 protein: CASSKQTGEGTEAFF
CDR3 DNA: TGTGCCAGCAGCAAGCAGACAGGGGAAGGCACTGAAGCTTTCTTT

V gene: TRBV30
J gene: TRBJ1-5
D gene: .
clone size: many
CDR3 length: 14
CDR3 protein: CAWSSGQGEQPQHF
CDR3 DNA: TGTGCCTGGAGTAGCGGGCAGGGAGAACAGCCCCAGCATTTT

V gene: TRBV5-6
J gene: TRBJ2-1
D gene: .
clone size: .
CDR3 length: 12
CDR3 protein: CASSPNLSEQFF
CDR3 DNA: TGTGCCAGCAGCCCGAATCTATCCGAGCAGTTCTTC

V gene: TRBV18
J gene: TRBJ1-5
D gene: TRBD1
clone size: .
CDR3 length: 16
CDR3 protein: CASSPQGAYSNQPQHF
CDR3 DNA: TGTGCCAGCTCACCCCAGGGGGCTTATAGCAATCAGCCCCAGCATTTT

V gene: TRBV11-1
J gene: TRBJ2-1
D gene: .
clone size: .
CDR3 length: 16
CDR3 protein: CASSLSPQGQSGEQFF
CDR3 DNA: TGTGCCAGCAGCCTGTCCCCCCAGGGTCAATCAGGTGAGCAGTTCTTC

V gene: TRBV24-1
J gene: TRBJ2-3
D gene: .
clone size: .
CDR3 length: 13
CDR3 protein: CATSGAASDTQYF
CDR3 DNA: TGTGCCACCAGTGGGGCCGCTTCAGATACGCAGTATTTT